This T cell receptor beta chain was recovered during a study of shared clonotypes between healthy human individuals. Study overall: Per-donor plates numbered three CD4 naive, three CD4 memory, two CD8 naive and one CD8 memory.

The authors ran the assay at deep level. TCRdb keeps only in-frame clones here, not all; method: immunoSEQ multiplex PCR. The sample consists of 1.5 million to 1.9 million clones, approximately 98% of them appearing once. V shed 3 bases and J 1 base; nucleotides not matched to a gene: 2. Per germline, CDR1 SGHNT and CDR2 YYREEE (reference sequence). CDR3 length equals 15 residues. This sequence was found in a man younger than 40 in good health. Input material: naive CD4+ T cells sorted from blood. Documented subset: CD45RA+ positively selected. This chain connects TRBV5-4 to TRBJ2-2, with 8 bases that match TRBD1. The CDR3 is CASSSGTGNTGELFF. The CDR3 coding sequence is TGTGCCAGCAGCTCCGGGACAGGGAACACCGGGGAGCTGTTTTTT. Filled out from reference TRBV5-4 and TRBJ2-2, the complete variable domain reads ETGVTQSPTHLIKTRGQQVTLRCSSQSGHNTVSWYQQALGQGPQFIFQYYREEENGRGNFPPRFSGLQFPNYSSELNVNALELDDSALYLCASSSGTGNTGELFFGEGSRLTVL.